Listed below are T cell receptor beta chains from one sample, sequenced in a study of OX40 agonist ivuxolimab in advanced cancers. Using immunoSEQ multiplex PCR, the repertoire was profiled, and TCRdb retains in-frame clones only, with some absent. Counted here are some 43,000 clones, just under 90% occurring once; the ten biggest clones make up approximately 39%. The specimen comprised CD4+ or CD8+ T cells sorted from blood, sampled in a trial of the OX40 agonist ivuxolimab. The receptors come from an adult with an advanced solid tumor such as melanoma, head and neck, liver or kidney cancer. CDR3s include the opening cysteine and the closing phenylalanine or tryptophan. D genes are given only for firm matches. Clone sizes are given selectively: once, few, many, or a class where the clone is expanded.

d_gene | abundance | j_gene | v_gene | CDR3aa | CDR3nt
TRBD2 | once | TRBJ2-2 | TRBV7-9 | CASLRTSGSSGELFF | TGTGCCAGCCTTAGGACTAGCGGGAGCTCCGGGGAGCTGTTTTTT
- | - | TRBJ2-5 | TRBV7-8 | CASSLARVAGETQYF | TGTGCCAGCAGCTTAGCCCGGGTTGCGGGAGAGACCCAGTACTTC
- | - | TRBJ2-7 | TRBV7-7 | CASSSDGGGDRSRQYF | TGTGCTAGCAGCTCAGACGGGGGTGGAGATCGAAGTCGTCAGTACTTC
TRBD1 | - | TRBJ1-2 | TRBV29-1 | CSVVKGANYGYTF | TGCAGCGTTGTAAAGGGGGCGAACTATGGCTACACCTTC
- | - | TRBJ1-5 | TRBV7-2 | CASSLTGTLDSSQHF | TGTGCCAGCAGCTTGACCGGGACGCTCGACTCGTCCCAGCATTTT
- | - | TRBJ2-3 | TRBV4-2 | CASSHQAESTDTQYF | TGTGCCAGCAGCCACCAAGCGGAATCCACAGATACGCAGTATTTT
- | - | TRBJ2-6 | TRBV28 | CASSQGGSGANVLTF | TGTGCCAGCAGTCAAGGAGGATCCGGGGCCAACGTCCTGACTTTC
- | - | TRBJ2-1 | TRBV7-8 | CASSLGVGKYYNEQFF | TGTGCCAGCAGCTTAGGGGTCGGGAAGTACTACAATGAGCAGTTCTTC
- | once | TRBJ2-2 | TRBV25-1 | CASSNRALTGELFF | TGTGCCAGCAGTAACAGGGCACTTACCGGGGAGCTGTTTTTT
- | - | TRBJ2-2 | TRBV21-1 | CASSKRLVDRITGELFF | TGTGCCAGCAGCAAAAGACTAGTCGACCGTATCACCGGGGAGCTGTTTTTT
- | - | TRBJ1-1 | TRBV11-3 | CASSTDGNTEAFF | TGTGCCAGCAGCACCGACGGGAACACTGAAGCTTTCTTT
- | - | TRBJ2-2 | TRBV6-1 | CASSERAPSGTGELFF | TGTGCCAGCAGTGAAAGGGCACCCTCGGGCACCGGGGAGCTGTTTTTT
- | - | TRBJ1-2 | TRBV27 | CASSLKRTSGYTF | TGTGCCAGCAGTCTCAAAAGGACCAGTGGCTACACCTTC
- | few | TRBJ1-1 | TRBV7-3 | CASSLNLYTEAFF | TGTGCCAGCAGCTTAAATCTGTACACTGAAGCTTTCTTT
- | few | TRBJ1-2 | TRBV13 | CASSPPGDYGYTF | TGTGCCAGCAGCCCCCCGGGGGACTATGGCTACACCTTC
- | - | TRBJ1-2 | TRBV30 | CAWSVQGGGYTF | TGTGCCTGGAGTGTACAGGGTGGCGGCTACACCTTC
- | - | TRBJ2-7 | TRBV27 | CASSASNSYEQYF | TGTGCCAGCAGTGCCAGCAATTCCTACGAGCAGTACTTC
- | - | TRBJ2-2 | TRBV2 | CASSETGANTGELFF | TGTGCCAGCAGTGAGACGGGGGCTAACACCGGGGAGCTGTTTTTT
- | - | TRBJ2-5 | TRBV15 | CATSRTSPGQETQYF | TGTGCCACCAGCAGGACTTCCCCGGGCCAAGAGACCCAGTACTTC
- | - | TRBJ1-1 | TRBV6-5 | CASRPGTQWDTEAFF | TGTGCCAGCAGGCCTGGGACACAATGGGACACTGAAGCTTTCTTT
TRBD1 | - | TRBJ2-3 | TRBV11-2 | CASSPGQRTDTQYF | TGTGCCAGCAGCCCGGGACAGCGCACAGATACGCAGTATTTT
- | - | TRBJ2-5 | TRBV7-6 | CASSRAGETQYF | TGTGCCAGCAGTCGCGCCGGAGAGACCCAGTACTTC
- | - | TRBJ2-3 | TRBV10-3 | CAISEAGTDTQYF | TGTGCCATCAGTGAAGCTGGGACAGATACGCAGTATTTT
- | - | TRBJ1-2 | TRBV10-3 | CAISELQGMGGYTF | TGTGCCATCAGTGAGTTGCAGGGGATGGGTGGCTACACCTTC
TRBD1 | - | TRBJ1-6 | TRBV5-5 | CASSFWDSHNSPLHF | TGTGCCAGCAGCTTTTGGGACAGTCATAATTCACCCCTCCACTTT
TRBD1 | - | TRBJ1-6 | TRBV27 | CASTPGTGGNSPLHF | TGTGCCAGCACCCCGGGGACAGGGGGTAATTCACCCCTCCACTTT
- | - | TRBJ1-5 | TRBV6-1 | CASSEAPTEPQHF | TGTGCCAGCAGTGAAGCCCCCACGGAGCCCCAGCATTTT
- | - | TRBJ2-7 | TRBV15 | CATSRDDRYEQYF | TGTGCCACCAGCAGAGATGACAGGTACGAGCAGTACTTC
- | - | TRBJ2-7 | TRBV5-6 | CASSLRGDGYEQYF | TGTGCCAGCAGCTTGCGGGGTGACGGCTACGAGCAGTACTTC
- | once | TRBJ2-1 | TRBV7-7 | CASSFGSGLADEQFF | TGTGCTAGCAGCTTTGGGTCAGGGTTGGCGGATGAGCAGTTCTTC
- | - | TRBJ2-1 | TRBV4-2 | CASSESGGDSYNEQFF | TGTGCCAGCAGCGAATCTGGAGGGGATTCCTACAATGAGCAGTTCTTC
TRBD1 | - | TRBJ2-5 | TRBV27 | CASSLTTGTGGSQYF | TGTGCCAGCAGTCTGACCACCGGGACAGGGGGAAGCCAGTACTTC
- | - | TRBJ2-7 | TRBV6-5 | CASSYSKGGTEQYF | TGTGCCAGCAGTTACTCGAAAGGAGGGACCGAGCAGTACTTC
TRBD2 | - | TRBJ2-7 | TRBV4-1 | CASSQDPLPTGHLTSGYFEQYF | TGCGCCAGCAGCCAAGATCCCCTCCCGACAGGGCATTTAACTAGCGGGTACTTCGAGCAGTACTTC
- | - | TRBJ1-1 | TRBV7-2 | CASSFNQVWTEAFF | TGTGCCAGCAGCTTTAATCAGGTCTGGACTGAAGCTTTCTTT